Each of the 3 T cell receptor beta chains below was sequenced from the same sample in a study of T cells after yellow fever vaccination. A single record per CDR3 protein comes from TCRdb applying MiXCR to the 5' RACE reads. Among 200,000 to 250,000 distinct CDR3 sequences listed, less than 8.5% were seen once. The sequenced sample was CD4+ T cells sorted from PBMCs, obtained 15 days after the yellow fever booster vaccination. These receptor sequences come from a young man who received the YFV17D yellow fever vaccine.

The rearrangement joins TRBV7-9 to TRBJ2-7, with unresolved D. The germline CDR1 and CDR2 sequences are SEHNR and FQNEAQ (reference sequence). Trimming took off 0 bases at V and 9 bases at J, with 12 bases between the two ends. This CDR3 has 13 residues. This CDR3 is CASSLASDWRQYF. The DNA of the CDR3 is TGTGCCAGCAGCTTAGCGTCAGATTGGAGGCAGTACTTC.

Remarks on this clonotype: Germline is not matched at one junction end, which may reflect a read error. The chain recombines TRBV7-7 with TRBJ2-7, with TRBD2 matching over 8 bases. Germline V CDR1 and CDR2: SSHAT, FNYEAQ (reference sequence). CDR3 length: 15 residues. Written as DNA, the CDR3 is TGTGCTAGCAGCTTAGAGGCGGGAGGATTTTCCGAGCAGTACTTC. This encodes CASSLEAGGFSEQYF.

This clonotype was picked up a small number of times. The chain couples TRBV7-9 to TRBJ2-7, with D uncertain. This CDR3 is built from 12 residues. V shed 6 bases and J shed 3 bases, with 9 bases lying between them. Germline V gene data show CDR1 as SEHNR and CDR2 as FQNEAQ (reference sequence). CDR3 in DNA: TGTGCCAGCAGTCAAATAAGCTACGAGCAGTACTTC. Translation: CASSQISYEQYF.